This T cell receptor (beta chain) was sequenced during a study of blood T cells in healthy people across ages. J lost 3 bases, V lost 5 bases, and 6 bases had no gene match. Germline CDR1 LGHDT, CDR2 YNNKEL (reference sequence). This CDR3 comprises 14 residues. With a J-beta primer mix and a sample-barcoded 5' primer, a second PCR ran about 7 to 12 cycles. One entry per CDR3 protein results from TCRdb running MiXCR on the 5' RACE reads. Of fewer than 950,000 distinct CDR3 sequences listed, 50% to 65% are singletons. The chain recombines TRBV3-1 with TRBJ2-7; 8 bases are a match to TRBD1. Material for sequencing was blood. This TCR came from a man older than 75 in good health. CDR3 bases: TGTGCCAGCAGCACTCCGGGACAGGTCTACGAGCAGTACTTC. Translating gives CASSTPGQVYEQYF.